This TCR beta chain stems from a study of blood T cell repertoires in COVID-19. Study-level information: Samples taken during acute and convalescent COVID-19 were collected in the United States, Italy and Spain.

As originally analysed: Nucleated cell number was recorded as an estimate derived from reference gene primer amplification. Profiled with immunoSEQ multiplex PCR; TCRdb holds only in-frame clones, not every one. V and J calls and clone size come straight from that table; D and trimming were deduced from the DNA. Of fewer than 350,000 clones in the sample, around 81% were seen once. The V gene end was trimmed by 5 bases and the J gene end by 2 bases; junction bases not matched to a gene: 12. The CDR3 loop spans 17 amino acids. The V gene's germline CDR1 is SEHNR and CDR2 FQNEAQ (reference sequence). The rearrangement joins TRBV7-9 to TRBJ2-3, with TRBD2 matching 8 bases. The clonotype comes from a woman aged 55-70 years with active or convalescent COVID-19. Sequenced sample: peripheral blood. CDR3 coding DNA: TGTGCCAGCAGCAGCATGGGCGGGGGGTATTTCACAGATACGCAGTATTTT. Translation: CASSSMGGGYFTDTQYF.